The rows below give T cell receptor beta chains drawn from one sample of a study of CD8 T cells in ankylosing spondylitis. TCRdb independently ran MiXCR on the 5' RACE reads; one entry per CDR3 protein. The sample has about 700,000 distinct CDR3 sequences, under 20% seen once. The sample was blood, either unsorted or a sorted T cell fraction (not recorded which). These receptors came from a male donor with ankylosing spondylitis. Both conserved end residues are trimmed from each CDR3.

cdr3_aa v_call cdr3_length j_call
ASSHVEGGFDYEQY TRBV28 14 TRBJ2-7
ASSLVSTPYNEQF TRBV7-2 13 TRBJ2-1
ASSRDLTGELF TRBV6-2/TRBV6-3 11 TRBJ2-2
ASSYFGGGATDTQY TRBV6-5 14 TRBJ2-3
ASSFQRTRGGTDTQY TRBV28 15 TRBJ2-3
SVETGNYNEQF TRBV29-1 11 TRBJ2-1
ASSPGTSGRASEQF TRBV11-2 14 TRBJ2-1
ASALPGGNEQF TRBV25-1 11 TRBJ2-1
AISEDLGRNYGYT TRBV10-3 13 TRBJ1-2
ASSLLAGVWF TRBV27 10 TRBJ2-1
ASSQEGTSGSVADTQY TRBV4-1 16 TRBJ2-3
ASSPRRDSNSPLH TRBV7-2 13 TRBJ1-6
SPAVATEAF TRBV29-1 9 TRBJ1-1
SARDLADYYTEAF TRBV20-1 13 TRBJ1-1
ASSVGGTGPNEQF TRBV7-3 13 TRBJ2-1
ASTSQGRSPLH TRBV12-3/TRBV12-4 11 TRBJ1-6
ASSPMTGTPEQY TRBV5-1 12 TRBJ2-7
ASSLEVSNSPLH TRBV5-1 12 TRBJ1-6
ASSLAGQAADTQY TRBV12-3/TRBV12-4 13 TRBJ2-3
ASSLDLSSGNTIY TRBV5-1 13 TRBJ1-3
ASSLEGDSTYEQY TRBV7-3 13 TRBJ2-7
ASTFRQGPNEKLF TRBV12-3/TRBV12-4 13 TRBJ1-4
SARPTVRGGPDTQY TRBV20-1 14 TRBJ2-3
ASSQDLAGLYNEQF TRBV3-1 14 TRBJ2-1
SASGDTNSPLH TRBV20-1 11 TRBJ1-6
AISEQVSSYNEQF TRBV10-3 13 TRBJ2-1
ASSSGPIPERHPPHGYT TRBV12-3/TRBV12-4 17 TRBJ1-2
ASSLLGWETQY TRBV5-6 11 TRBJ2-5
SAPSEWETQY TRBV20-1 10 TRBJ2-5
SGTTGFYEQY TRBV29-1 10 TRBJ2-7
ASKGAPSNTIY TRBV6-1 11 TRBJ1-3
ASRDPDPRRDEQY TRBV5-5 13 TRBJ2-7
ASSPGNTDTQY TRBV18 11 TRBJ2-3
ASSLGPNGYT TRBV12-3/TRBV12-4 10 TRBJ1-2
SAPIGGVGYGYT TRBV20-1 12 TRBJ1-2
SAGGGYNEQF TRBV20-1 10 TRBJ2-1
ASSPQSGGNTGELF TRBV4-1 14 TRBJ2-2
ASSPPHRDEQF TRBV12-3/TRBV12-4 11 TRBJ2-1
ASSRQINTEAF TRBV11-3 11 TRBJ1-1
ASSQDPRGNTEAF TRBV4-1 13 TRBJ1-1
ASSLVSGGDTQY TRBV7-3 12 TRBJ2-3
ASGVAGVSSYNEQF TRBV7-9 14 TRBJ2-1